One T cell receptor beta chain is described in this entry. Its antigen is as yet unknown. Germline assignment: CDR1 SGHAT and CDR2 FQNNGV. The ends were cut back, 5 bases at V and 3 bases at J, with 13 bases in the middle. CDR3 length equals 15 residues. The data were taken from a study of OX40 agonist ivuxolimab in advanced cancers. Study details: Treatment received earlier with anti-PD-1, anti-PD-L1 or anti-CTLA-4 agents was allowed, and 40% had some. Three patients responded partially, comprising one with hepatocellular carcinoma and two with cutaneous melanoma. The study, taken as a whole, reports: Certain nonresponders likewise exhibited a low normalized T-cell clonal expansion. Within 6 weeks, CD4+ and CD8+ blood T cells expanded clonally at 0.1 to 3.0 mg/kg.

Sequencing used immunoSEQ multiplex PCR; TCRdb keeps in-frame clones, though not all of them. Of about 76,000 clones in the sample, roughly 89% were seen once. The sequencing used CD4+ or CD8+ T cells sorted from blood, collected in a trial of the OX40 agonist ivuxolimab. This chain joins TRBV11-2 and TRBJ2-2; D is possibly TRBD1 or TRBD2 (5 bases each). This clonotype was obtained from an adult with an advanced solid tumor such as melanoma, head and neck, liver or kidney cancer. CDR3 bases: TGTGCCAGCAGCCAGGACACGAGGGACACCGGGGAGCTGTTTTTT. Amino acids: CASSQDTRDTGELFF.